Listed below are T cell receptor beta chains from one sample, sequenced in a study of blood T cell repertoires in COVID-19. Data came from immunoSEQ multiplex PCR; TCRdb stores just in-frame clones and leaves some out. The table has over 150,000 clones, approximately 90% seen once. Sequenced input: peripheral blood. The receptor source for this set is a man in his fifties who had recovered from COVID-19. Each CDR3 is given with its conserved first and last residue. The D gene is left open where the match is weak. Some rows mark clone size as missing; the rest say once, few, many or name a class of expanded clone.

CASSISFSGNTIYF | TGTGCCAGTAGTATTAGCTTCTCTGGAAACACCATATATTTT | TRBV19 | . | TRBJ1-3 | .
CASSLLQGAGGYTF | TGTGCCAGCAGTTTACTACAGGGGGCTGGTGGCTACACCTTC | TRBV27 | . | TRBJ1-2 | TRBD1
CASSPWRGADTQYF | TGTGCCAGCAGCCCGTGGAGGGGCGCAGATACGCAGTATTTT | TRBV11-2 | . | TRBJ2-3 | .
CASSLLGVNYGYTF | TGTGCCAGCAGCTTATTAGGGGTGAACTATGGCTACACCTTC | TRBV7-9 | once | TRBJ1-2 | .
CASSIGGRGAFF | TGTGCCAGTAGTATCGGAGGTCGAGGTGCTTTCTTT | TRBV19 | . | TRBJ1-1 | .
CASSLPKSGGLGTDTQYF | TGTGCCAGCAGCCTCCCAAAAAGCGGGGGGCTTGGCACAGATACGCAGTATTTT | TRBV7-8 | . | TRBJ2-3 | TRBD2
CATSDSRTGDNQPQHF | TGTGCCACCAGTGATTCCAGGACAGGGGACAATCAGCCCCAGCATTTT | TRBV24-1 | . | TRBJ1-5 | TRBD1
CASSFYTGGGEQFF | TGCGCCAGCAGCTTTTATACAGGGGGAGGTGAGCAGTTCTTC | TRBV5-1 | . | TRBJ2-1 | TRBD1
CASSFASGRVTDTQYF | TGTGCCAGCAGCTTCGCTAGCGGGAGGGTGACAGATACGCAGTATTTT | TRBV7-8 | . | TRBJ2-3 | TRBD2
CASSPIFWNSGGRTDTQYF | TGTGCCAGCTCACCAATCTTCTGGAATAGCGGGGGGCGGACGGATACGCAGTATTTT | TRBV18 | . | TRBJ2-3 | TRBD2
CASSLQGAVTEAFF | TGTGCCAGCAGCTTACAGGGGGCGGTCACTGAAGCTTTCTTT | TRBV7-3 | few | TRBJ1-1 | TRBD1
CASSSDRGRETQYF | TGTGCCAGCAGCTCTGACAGGGGGCGAGAGACCCAGTACTTC | TRBV7-3 | . | TRBJ2-5 | TRBD1
CASSFAGLAGGSTDTQYF | TGTGCCAGCAGCTTTGCCGGACTAGCGGGGGGGAGCACAGATACGCAGTATTTT | TRBV7-9 | . | TRBJ2-3 | TRBD2
CASSLGQGLGPLHF | TGTGCCAGCAGCTTGGGACAGGGGTTGGGGCCCCTCCACTTT | TRBV5-8 | . | TRBJ1-6 | TRBD1
CASSRPGQVPEAFF | TGTGCCAGTTCCCGTCCGGGACAGGTCCCTGAAGCTTTCTTT | TRBV27 | once | TRBJ1-1 | TRBD1
CASSLGGGIPEQYF | TGTGCCAGCAGCTTAGGGGGGGGGATTCCCGAGCAGTACTTC | TRBV11-2 | . | TRBJ2-7 | TRBD2
CAISSGTGNTEAFF | TGTGCCATCAGTTCCGGGACAGGGAACACTGAAGCTTTCTTT | TRBV10-3 | few | TRBJ1-1 | TRBD1
CASSPNGQANTGELFF | TGTGCCAGCAGCCCGAACGGACAGGCGAACACCGGGGAGCTGTTTTTT | TRBV7-3 | . | TRBJ2-2 | TRBD1
CASSTGTGSYEQYF | TGTGCCAGCAGTACCGGGACAGGGAGCTACGAGCAGTACTTC | TRBV6-6 | . | TRBJ2-7 | TRBD1
CASSQGRSFGNEQFF | TGCGCCAGCAGCCAAGGCAGGTCCTTTGGCAATGAGCAGTTCTTC | TRBV4-1 | . | TRBJ2-1 | .
CASSSGDTIYF | TGTGCCAGCAGTTCGGGGGACACCATATATTTT | TRBV6-5 | . | TRBJ1-3 | .
CASSYSQTKNSPLHF | TGTGCCAGCAGTTACAGCCAGACAAAAAATTCACCCCTCCACTTT | TRBV6-5 | . | TRBJ1-6 | .
CASSLRGPRGGDTGELFF | TGTGCCAGCAGCTTAAGGGGCCCTCGGGGAGGGGACACCGGGGAGCTGTTTTTT | TRBV7-3 | . | TRBJ2-2 | TRBD2